The T cell receptor (beta chain) described here comes from a study of cytomegalovirus exposure and HLA in healthy donors. TCRdb keeps only in-frame clones here, not all; method: immunoSEQ multiplex PCR. The sample yields approximately 140,000 clones, around nine tenths seen once. Study results and caveats: The CMV antigen specificity of a few CMV-associated chains was confirmed through in vitro analysis. More than 150 TCR beta chains were listed as cytomegalovirus-associated. Reported results showed that the classifier diagnosed cytomegalovirus status with high specificity and sensitivity.

To note about this clone: The antigen remains unidentified.

While the first cohort had 600 to 800 subjects, the donors belonged to the separate validation cohort of more than 95 subjects. The sample comprised PBMCs. This clonotype was obtained from a man between 18 and 35 years old in good health and CMV-seropositive.

For the CDR3, the DNA is TGTGCCAGCAGCCAGGCAGATACGCAGTATTTT. This gives the protein CASSQADTQYF. The V call is TRBV5-6, the J call TRBJ2-3; no clear D gene. V lost 4 bases and J lost 4, with 4 bases in between. CDR3 length: 11 residues. Germline CDR1 is SGHDT and CDR2 is YYEEEE.